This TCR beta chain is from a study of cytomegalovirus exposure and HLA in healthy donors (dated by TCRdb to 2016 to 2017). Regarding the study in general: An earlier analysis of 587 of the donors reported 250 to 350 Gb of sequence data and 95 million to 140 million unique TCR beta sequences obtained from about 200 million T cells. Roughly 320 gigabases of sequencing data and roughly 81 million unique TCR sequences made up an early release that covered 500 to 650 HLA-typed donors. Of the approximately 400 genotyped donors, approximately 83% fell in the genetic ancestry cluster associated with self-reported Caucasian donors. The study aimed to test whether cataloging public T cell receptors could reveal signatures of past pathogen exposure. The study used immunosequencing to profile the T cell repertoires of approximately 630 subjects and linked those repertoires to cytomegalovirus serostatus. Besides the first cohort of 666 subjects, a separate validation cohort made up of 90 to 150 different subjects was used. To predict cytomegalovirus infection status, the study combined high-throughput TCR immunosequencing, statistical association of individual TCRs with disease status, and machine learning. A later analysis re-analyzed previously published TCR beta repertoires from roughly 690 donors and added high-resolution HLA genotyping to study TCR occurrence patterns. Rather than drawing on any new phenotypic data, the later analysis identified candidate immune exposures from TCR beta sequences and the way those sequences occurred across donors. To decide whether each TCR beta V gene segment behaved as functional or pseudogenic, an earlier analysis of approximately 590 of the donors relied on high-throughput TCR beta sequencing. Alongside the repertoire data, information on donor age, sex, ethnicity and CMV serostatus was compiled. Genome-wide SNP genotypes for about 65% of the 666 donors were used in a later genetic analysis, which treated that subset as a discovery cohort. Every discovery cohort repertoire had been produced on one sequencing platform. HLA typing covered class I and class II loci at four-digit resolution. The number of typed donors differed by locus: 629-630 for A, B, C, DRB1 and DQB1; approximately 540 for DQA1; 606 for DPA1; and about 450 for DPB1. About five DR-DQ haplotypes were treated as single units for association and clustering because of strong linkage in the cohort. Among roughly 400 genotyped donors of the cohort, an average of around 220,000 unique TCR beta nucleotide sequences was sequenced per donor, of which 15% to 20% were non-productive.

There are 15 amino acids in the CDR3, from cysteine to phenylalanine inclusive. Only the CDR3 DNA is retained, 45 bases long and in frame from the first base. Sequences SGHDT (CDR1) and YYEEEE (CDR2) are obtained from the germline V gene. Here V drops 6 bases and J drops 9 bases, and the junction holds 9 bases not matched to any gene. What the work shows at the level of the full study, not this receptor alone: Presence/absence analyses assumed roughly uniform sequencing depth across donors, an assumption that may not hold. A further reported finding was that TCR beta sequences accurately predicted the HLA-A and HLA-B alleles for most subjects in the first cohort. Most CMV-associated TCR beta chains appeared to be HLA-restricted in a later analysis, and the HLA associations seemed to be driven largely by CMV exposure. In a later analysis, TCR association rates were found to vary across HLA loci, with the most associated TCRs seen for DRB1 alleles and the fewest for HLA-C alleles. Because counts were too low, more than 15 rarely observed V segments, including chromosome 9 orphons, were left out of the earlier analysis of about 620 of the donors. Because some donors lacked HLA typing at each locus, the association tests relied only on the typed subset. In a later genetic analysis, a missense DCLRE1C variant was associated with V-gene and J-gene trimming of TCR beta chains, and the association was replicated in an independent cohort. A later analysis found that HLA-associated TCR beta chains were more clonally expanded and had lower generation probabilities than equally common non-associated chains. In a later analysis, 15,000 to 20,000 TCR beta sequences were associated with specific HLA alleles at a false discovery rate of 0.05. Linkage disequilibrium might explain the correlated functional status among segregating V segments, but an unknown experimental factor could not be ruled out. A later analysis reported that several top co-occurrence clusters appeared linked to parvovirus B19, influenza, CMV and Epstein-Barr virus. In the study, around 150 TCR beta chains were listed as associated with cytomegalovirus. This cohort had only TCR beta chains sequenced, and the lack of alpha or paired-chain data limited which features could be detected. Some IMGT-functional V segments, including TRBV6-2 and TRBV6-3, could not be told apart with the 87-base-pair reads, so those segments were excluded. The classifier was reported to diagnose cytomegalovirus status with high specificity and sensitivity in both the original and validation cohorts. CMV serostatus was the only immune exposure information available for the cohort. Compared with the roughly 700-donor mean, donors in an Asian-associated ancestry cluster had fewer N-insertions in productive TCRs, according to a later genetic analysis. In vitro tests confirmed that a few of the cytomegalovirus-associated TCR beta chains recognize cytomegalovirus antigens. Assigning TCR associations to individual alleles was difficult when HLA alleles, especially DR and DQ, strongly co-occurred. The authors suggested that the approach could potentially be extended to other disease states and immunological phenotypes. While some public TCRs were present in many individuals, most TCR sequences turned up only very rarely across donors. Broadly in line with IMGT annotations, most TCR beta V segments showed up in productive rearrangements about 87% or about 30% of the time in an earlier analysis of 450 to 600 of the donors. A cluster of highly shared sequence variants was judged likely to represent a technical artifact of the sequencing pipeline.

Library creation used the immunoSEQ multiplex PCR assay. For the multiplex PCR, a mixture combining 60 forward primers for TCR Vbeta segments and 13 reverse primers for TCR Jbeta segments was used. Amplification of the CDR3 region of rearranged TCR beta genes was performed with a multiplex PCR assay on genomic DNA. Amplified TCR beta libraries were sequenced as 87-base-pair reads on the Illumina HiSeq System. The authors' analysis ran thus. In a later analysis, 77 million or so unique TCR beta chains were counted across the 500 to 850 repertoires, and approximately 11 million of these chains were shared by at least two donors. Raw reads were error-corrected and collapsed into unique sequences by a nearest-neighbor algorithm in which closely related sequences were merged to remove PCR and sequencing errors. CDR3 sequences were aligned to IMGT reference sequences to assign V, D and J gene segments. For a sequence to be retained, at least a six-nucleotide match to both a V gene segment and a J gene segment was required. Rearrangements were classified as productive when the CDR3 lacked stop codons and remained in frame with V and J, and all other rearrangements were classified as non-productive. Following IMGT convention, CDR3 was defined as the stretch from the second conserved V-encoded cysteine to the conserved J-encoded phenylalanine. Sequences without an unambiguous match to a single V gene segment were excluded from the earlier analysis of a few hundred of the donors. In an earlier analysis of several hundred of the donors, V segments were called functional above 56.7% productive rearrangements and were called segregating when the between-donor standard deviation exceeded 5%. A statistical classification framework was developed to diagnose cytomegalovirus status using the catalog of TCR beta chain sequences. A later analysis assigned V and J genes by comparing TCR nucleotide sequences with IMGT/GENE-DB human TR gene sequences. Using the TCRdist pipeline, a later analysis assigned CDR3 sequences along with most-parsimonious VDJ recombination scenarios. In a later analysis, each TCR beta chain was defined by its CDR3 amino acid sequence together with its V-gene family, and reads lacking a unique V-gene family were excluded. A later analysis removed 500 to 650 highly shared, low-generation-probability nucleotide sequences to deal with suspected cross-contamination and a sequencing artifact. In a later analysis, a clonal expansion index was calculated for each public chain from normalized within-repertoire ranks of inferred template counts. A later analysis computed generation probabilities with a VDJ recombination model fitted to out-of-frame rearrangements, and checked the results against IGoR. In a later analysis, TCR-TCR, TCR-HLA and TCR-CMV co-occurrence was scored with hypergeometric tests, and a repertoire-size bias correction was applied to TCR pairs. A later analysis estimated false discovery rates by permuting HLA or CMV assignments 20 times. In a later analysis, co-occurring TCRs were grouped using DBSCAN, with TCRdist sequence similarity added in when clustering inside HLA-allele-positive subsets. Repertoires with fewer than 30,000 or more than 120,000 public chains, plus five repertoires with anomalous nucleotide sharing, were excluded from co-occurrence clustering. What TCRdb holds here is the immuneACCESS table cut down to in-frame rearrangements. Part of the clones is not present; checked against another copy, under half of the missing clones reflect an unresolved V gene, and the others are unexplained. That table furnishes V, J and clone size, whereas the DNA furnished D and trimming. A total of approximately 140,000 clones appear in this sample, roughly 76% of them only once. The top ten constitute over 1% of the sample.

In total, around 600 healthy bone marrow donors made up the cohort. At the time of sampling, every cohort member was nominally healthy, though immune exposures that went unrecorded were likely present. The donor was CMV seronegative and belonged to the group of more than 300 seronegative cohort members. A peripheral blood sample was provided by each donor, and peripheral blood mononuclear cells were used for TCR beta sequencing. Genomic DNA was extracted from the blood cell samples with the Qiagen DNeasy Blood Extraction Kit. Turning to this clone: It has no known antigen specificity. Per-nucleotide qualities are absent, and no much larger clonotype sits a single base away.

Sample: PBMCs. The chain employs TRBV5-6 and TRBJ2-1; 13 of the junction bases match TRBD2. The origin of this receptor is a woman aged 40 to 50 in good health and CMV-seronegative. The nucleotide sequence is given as TGTGCCAGCACCCAAACTAGCGGGGGGGCAAGTGAGCAGTTCTTC. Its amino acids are CASTQTSGGASEQFF.